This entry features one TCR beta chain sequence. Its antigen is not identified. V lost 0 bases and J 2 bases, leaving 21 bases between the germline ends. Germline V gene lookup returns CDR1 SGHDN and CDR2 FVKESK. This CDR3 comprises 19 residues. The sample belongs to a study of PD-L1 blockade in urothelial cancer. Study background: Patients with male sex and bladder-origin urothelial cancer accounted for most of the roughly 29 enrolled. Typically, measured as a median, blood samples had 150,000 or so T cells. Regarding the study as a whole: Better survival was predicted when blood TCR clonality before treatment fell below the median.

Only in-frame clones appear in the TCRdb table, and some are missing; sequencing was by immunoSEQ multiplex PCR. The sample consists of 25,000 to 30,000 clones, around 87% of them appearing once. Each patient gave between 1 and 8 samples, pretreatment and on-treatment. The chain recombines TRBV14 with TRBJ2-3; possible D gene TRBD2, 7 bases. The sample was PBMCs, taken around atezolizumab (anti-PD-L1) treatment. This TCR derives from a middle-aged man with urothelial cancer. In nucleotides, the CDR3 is TGTGCCAGCAGCCAAGATTCTCTCGGGGGGCTGGCCCTCACAGATACGCAGTATTTT. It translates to CASSQDSLGGLALTDTQYF.